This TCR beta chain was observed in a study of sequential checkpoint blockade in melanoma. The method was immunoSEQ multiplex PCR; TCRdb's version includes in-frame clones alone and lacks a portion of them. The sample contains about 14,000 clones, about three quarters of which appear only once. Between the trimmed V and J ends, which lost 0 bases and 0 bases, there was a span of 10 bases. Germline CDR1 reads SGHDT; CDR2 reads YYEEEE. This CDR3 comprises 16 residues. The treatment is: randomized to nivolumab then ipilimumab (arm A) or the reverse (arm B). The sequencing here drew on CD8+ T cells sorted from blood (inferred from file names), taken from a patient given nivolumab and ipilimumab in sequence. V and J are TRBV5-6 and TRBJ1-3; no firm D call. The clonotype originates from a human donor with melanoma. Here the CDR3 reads CASSLDSPFSGNTIYF. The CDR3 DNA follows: TGTGCCAGCAGCTTGGACAGTCCCTTCTCTGGAAACACCATATATTTT.